The next 20 T cell receptor beta chains were all read from a single sample in a study of PD-1 blockade in mismatch repair-deficient tumors. Sequencing used immunoSEQ multiplex PCR; TCRdb keeps in-frame clones, though not all of them. The sample has about 16,000 clones; almost 85% are singletons. This sample comprised PBMCs, obtained before pembrolizumab treatment. The origin of the receptors is an adult with mismatch repair-deficient cancer.

For the CDR3, the DNA is TGTGCCAGCAGCTTAGGGCCGAATGCCGGCTACACCTTC. Protein: CASSLGPNAGYTF. The chain uses TRBV7-9 and TRBJ1-2; D uncertain. The V and J ends lost 1 base and 8 bases respectively, with 11 bases between them. Germline assignment: CDR1 SEHNR and CDR2 FQNEAQ (reference sequence). The CDR3 is 13 residues long.

The rearrangement joins TRBV4-3 to TRBJ2-1; D remains unclear. In germline, CDR1 is LGHNA, CDR2 YSLEER. The CDR3 totals 13 residues. V lost 2 bases and J 8 bases, leaving 10 bases between the germline ends. The CDR3 here is CASSQFRWDEQFF. As DNA, the CDR3 is TGCGCCAGCAGCCAATTCCGGTGGGATGAGCAGTTCTTC.

The chain links TRBV27 to TRBJ1-2; D is possibly TRBD1 (6 bases). The CDR3 sequence is 13 residues long. The germline V gene encodes CDR1 MNHEY and CDR2 SMNVEV (reference sequence). V gave up 3 bases and J gave up 8 bases, with 13 bases separating them. CDR3 sequence reads: CASSLAGVGGYTF. In DNA, the CDR3 is TGTGCCAGCAGTTTGGCAGGGGTCGGCGGCTACACCTTC.

The genes are TRBV12-5 and TRBJ1-5, with TRBD1 matching over 7 bases. Germline V gene sequence: CDR1 LGHNT, CDR2 FRNRAP. This CDR3 region has 20 residues. Germline trimming cut 0 bases from V and 0 bases from J; bases unmatched to any gene: 14. The DNA of the CDR3 is TGTGCTAGTGGTTTGGTACAGGGACAGCGTTTACCTTATAGCAATCAGCCCCAGCATTTT. Residues: CASGLVQGQRLPYSNQPQHF.

The V and J genes are TRBV10-3 and TRBJ2-7, with TRBD1 identical over 8 bases. CDR3 length equals 15 residues. Germline CDR1 ENHRY, CDR2 SYGVKD. The V gene end was trimmed by 6 bases and the J gene end by 0 bases; junction bases not matched to a gene: 7. The CDR3 coding sequence is TGTGCCATCAGCCCGGACAGGGTTAGCTCCTACGAGCAGTACTTC. This sequence encodes CAISPDRVSSYEQYF.

This rearrangement joins TRBV19 to TRBJ1-5; 9 nucleotides line up with TRBD1. J lost 5 bases, V lost 5 bases, and 1 base had no gene match. Germline V gives CDR1 LNHDA, CDR2 SQIVND (reference sequence). CDR3 length: 13 residues. The chain's CDR3 is CASSGDRDQPQHF. In DNA form, the CDR3 reads TGTGCCAGTAGTGGGGACAGGGATCAGCCCCAGCATTTT. The entire variable domain, with the rest obtained from reference TRBV19 and TRBJ1-5, is as follows: DGGITQSPKYLFRKEGQNVTLSCEQNLNHDAMYWYRQDPGQGLRLIYYSQIVNDFQKGDIAEGYSVSREKKESFPLTVTSAQKNPTAFYLCASSGDRDQPQHFGDGTRLSIL.

This clone has just one count. One end of the junction fails to match germline, which may point to a read error. V gene TRBV30 combines with J gene TRBJ2-2; 9 nucleotides match TRBD2. The CDR3 has 16 amino acids. The germline gives CDR1 GTSNPN, CDR2 SVGIG (reference sequence). The CDR3 is CAWSVRASGTHRGAVF. CDR3 coding DNA: TGTGCCTGGAGTGTTAGGGCTAGCGGGACACACCGGGGAGCTGTTTTT.

This clone showed up just once. The chain employs TRBV5-1 and TRBJ2-7, with D tentatively TRBD2 (5 bases). The germline gives CDR1 SGHRS, CDR2 YFSETQ. V was trimmed by 4 bases and J by 7 bases, leaving 12 bases between them. CDR3 length: 12 residues. CDR3 amino acids: CASSQLREEQYF. DNA for the CDR3: TGCGCCAGCAGCCAACTGAGGGAGGAGCAGTACTTC.

The genes are TRBV4-3 and TRBJ2-3; TRBD1 matches at 11 bases. Trimming took 0 bases from V and 4 from J; bases not matched to a gene: 3. The CDR3 runs to 16 residues. Germline V gives CDR1 LGHNA, CDR2 YSLEER. The CDR3 coding sequence is TGCGCCAGCAGCCAAGATAGGGGACAGGGGGCAGATACGCAGTATTTT. Translating gives CASSQDRGQGADTQYF.

The chain joins TRBV21-1 to TRBJ2-3. TRBV21-1 is a pseudogene. This CDR3 contains 15 residues. The CDR3 spells CASSPRPVLTDTQYF. CDR3 nucleotide sequence: TGTGCCAGCAGCCCAAGACCGGTTCTAACAGATACGCAGTATTTT.

This clone was counted a few times. The chain employs TRBV10-1 and TRBJ2-7, with D possibly TRBD2 on 6 matching bases. Trimming stripped 9 bases from V and 9 bases from J, with 21 bases between. There are 13 residues in the CDR3. Germline-derived CDR1 and CDR2 are WNHNN and SYGVQD (reference sequence). The CDR3 DNA sequence: TGCGCCAGGGGGAGGTTGCGAATTTTTGGGCAGTACTTC. Translation: CARGRLRIFGQYF.

The CDR3 sequence: CASSFLRLGSGELFF. The CDR3 DNA reads TGCGCCAGCAGCTTTCTTCGTTTAGGGTCCGGGGAGCTGTTTTTT. This chain links TRBV5-1 with TRBJ2-2, with D uncertain. CDR3 length: 15 residues. Germline CDR1 SGHRS, CDR2 YFSETQ. V was cut by 2 bases and J by 6 bases, with 14 bases left in between.

The CDR3 here is CASSLGREIGRTYEQYF. The CDR3 region has the DNA TGCGCCAGCAGCTTGGGGCGGGAGATCGGTCGCACCTACGAGCAGTACTTC. This sequence joins TRBV5-1 and TRBJ2-7, with 7 bases lining up with TRBD2. CDR1 is SGHRS, CDR2 YFSETQ, per germline. The CDR3 loop spans 17 amino acids. The junction had 11 bases not matched to a gene; V was cut back by 0 bases and J by 2 bases.

The chain couples TRBV7-9 to TRBJ2-7; 7 bases are shared with TRBD1. Germline V gene sequence: CDR1 SEHNR, CDR2 FQNEAQ (reference sequence). V shed 5 bases, J shed 6 bases, and the junction held 13 bases outside the gene matches. This CDR3 is 15 amino acids long. The DNA for the CDR3 is TGTGCCAGCAGCCCCACTTGGGACAGACGTTCCGAGCAGTACTTC. It encodes CASSPTWDRRSEQYF.

The gene calls are TRBV13 and TRBJ2-3; possible D gene TRBD2, 6 bases. Germline V CDR1 and CDR2: PRHDT, FYEKMQ (reference sequence). The length of the CDR3 is 15 residues. The V end lost 3 bases, the J end lost 0 bases, and 10 bases lay between the germline ends. In nucleotides, the CDR3 is TGTGCCAGCAGCTTTAGCGGAGCTAGCACAGATACGCAGTATTTT. The encoded protein is CASSFSGASTDTQYF.

The V call is TRBV15, the J call TRBJ2-5; tentative D call: TRBD2 (5 bases). Germline lookup yields CDR1 LNHNV and CDR2 YYDKDF (reference sequence). V was shortened by 0 bases and J by 9 bases, with 14 bases between the two germline ends. The CDR3 has 14 amino acids. For the CDR3, the DNA is TGTGCCACCAGCAGAGATCTGGGTAGCGAGGCCCAGTACTTC. Amino acids: CATSRDLGSEAQYF.

This chain's CDR3 is CASKGSAENQPQHF. The DNA of the CDR3 is TGTGCCAGCAAAGGTTCGGCAGAGAATCAGCCCCAGCATTTT. The V and J genes are TRBV2 and TRBJ1-5, with D uncertain. The CDR3 contains 14 residues. The V gene lost 7 bases and the J gene lost 4 bases, with 14 bases spanning the gap. CDR1 and CDR2 (germline): SNHLY, FYNNEI.

The chain couples TRBV6-5 to TRBJ1-1; no clear D. Germline lookup yields CDR1 MNHEY and CDR2 SVGAGI. The CDR3 loop spans 14 amino acids. Deletions cut 5 bases from V and 5 bases from J, with 15 bases between. DNA of the CDR3: TGTGCCAGCAGTCCTAAGTGGATTCCTACTGAAGCTTTCTTT. Protein product: CASSPKWIPTEAFF.

This clone was found once. J is TRBJ2-2 and V is TRBV5-1, with D possibly TRBD1 on 6 matching bases. There are 14 residues in the CDR3. Trimming pared 5 bases from V and 5 bases from J, leaving 13 bases between. The germline CDR1 and CDR2 sequences are SGHRS and YFSETQ. Written as DNA, the CDR3 is TGCGCCAGCAGTACCGGGACAACGACCGGGGAGCTGTTTTTT. This codes for CASSTGTTTGELFF.

This rearrangement joins TRBV6-1 to TRBJ2-7; D not resolved. The V end was cut by 6 bases, the J end by 0 bases, with 9 bases between. Germline CDR1 and CDR2: MNHNS and SASEGT. This CDR3 region has 13 residues. CDR3 coding DNA: TGTGCCAGCAGCCCTACCAGCTCCTACGAGCAGTACTTC. Translation: CASSPTSSYEQYF.